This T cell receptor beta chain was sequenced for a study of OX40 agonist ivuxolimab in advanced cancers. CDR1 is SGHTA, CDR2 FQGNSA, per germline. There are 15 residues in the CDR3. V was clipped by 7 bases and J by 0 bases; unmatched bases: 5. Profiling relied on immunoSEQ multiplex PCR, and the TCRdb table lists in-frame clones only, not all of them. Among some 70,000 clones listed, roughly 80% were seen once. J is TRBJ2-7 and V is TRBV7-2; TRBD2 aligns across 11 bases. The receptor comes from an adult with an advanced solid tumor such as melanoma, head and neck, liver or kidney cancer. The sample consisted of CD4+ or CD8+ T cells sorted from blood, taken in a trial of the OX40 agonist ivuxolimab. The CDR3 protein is CASTLGLADSYEQYF. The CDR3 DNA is TGTGCCAGCACCTTGGGACTAGCGGACTCCTACGAGCAGTACTTC.